This T cell receptor (beta chain) is from a study of T cell responses to AZD1222 COVID-19 vaccine. Whole-study findings and limits: With two AZD1222 doses given, Spike-specific TCR breadth and depth both rose. The repertoires were collected only after the peak T cell response. Nearly half of spike-specific TCRs reportedly go after variant regions that carry no mutations.

V was clipped by 0 bases and J by 3 bases; unmatched bases: 5. Per the germline V gene, CDR1 is SGHKS and CDR2 is YYEKEE (reference sequence). The CDR3 is made up of 15 amino acids. Measured with immunoSEQ multiplex PCR; TCRdb has only the in-frame clones, and not every one. The sample carries tens of thousands of clones, just over 90% recorded once. Turning to this clone: Its specificity is not known.

The sequence was collected from an adult in good health. The sample consisted of peripheral blood, taken on day 0 of AZD1222 vaccination. The genes are TRBV5-5 and TRBJ2-7, with 8 positions matching TRBD1. The CDR3 spells CASSLVGTGSYEQYF. CDR3 bases: TGTGCCAGCAGCTTGGTGGGGACAGGTAGCTACGAGCAGTACTTC.